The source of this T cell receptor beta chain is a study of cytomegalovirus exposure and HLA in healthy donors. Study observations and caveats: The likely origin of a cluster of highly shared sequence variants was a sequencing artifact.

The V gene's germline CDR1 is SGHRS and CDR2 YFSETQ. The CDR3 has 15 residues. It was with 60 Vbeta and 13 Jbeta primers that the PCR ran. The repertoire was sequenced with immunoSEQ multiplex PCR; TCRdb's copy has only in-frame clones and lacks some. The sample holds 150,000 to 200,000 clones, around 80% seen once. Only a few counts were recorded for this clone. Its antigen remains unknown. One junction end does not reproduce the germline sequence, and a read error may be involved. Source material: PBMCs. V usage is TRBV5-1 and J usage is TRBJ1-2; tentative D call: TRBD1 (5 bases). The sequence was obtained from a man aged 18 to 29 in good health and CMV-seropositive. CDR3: CASSLDSVSSYGYPF. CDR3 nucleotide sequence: TGCGCCAGCAGCTTAGACAGTGTTAGTTCCTATGGCTACCCCTTC.